This T cell receptor (beta chain) was profiled in a study of cytomegalovirus exposure and HLA in healthy donors. The overall study: Earlier work reported 100 million to 130 million unique TCR beta sequences from 150 million to 200 million T cells.

The primer mix had 60 Vbeta and 13 Jbeta primers. Sequencing used immunoSEQ multiplex PCR; TCRdb keeps in-frame clones, though not all of them. Of roughly 49,000 clones in the sample, 77% were seen once. Germline lookup yields CDR1 LGHNA and CDR2 YSLEER. This CDR3 is 14 amino acids long. The V and J ends lost 0 bases and 7 bases respectively, with 10 bases between them. What was sequenced was PBMCs. This rearrangement joins TRBV4-3 to TRBJ1-5, with no clear D. The sequence came from a woman aged 40-49 years in good health and CMV-seropositive. The chain's CDR3 is CASSQDRGSQPQHF. CDR3 in DNA: TGCGCCAGCAGCCAAGATCGGGGTTCCCAGCCCCAGCATTTT.